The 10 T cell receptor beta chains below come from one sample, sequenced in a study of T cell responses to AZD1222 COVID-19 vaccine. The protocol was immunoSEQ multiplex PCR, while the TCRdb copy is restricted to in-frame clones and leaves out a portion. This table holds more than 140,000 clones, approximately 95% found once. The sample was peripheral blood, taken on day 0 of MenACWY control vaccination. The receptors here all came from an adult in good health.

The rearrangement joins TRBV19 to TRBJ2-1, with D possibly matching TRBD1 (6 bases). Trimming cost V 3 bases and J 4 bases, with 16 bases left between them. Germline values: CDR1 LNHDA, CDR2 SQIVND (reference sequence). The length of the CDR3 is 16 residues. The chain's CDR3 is CASSIGWQGTYNEQFF. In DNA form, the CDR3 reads TGTGCCAGTAGTATCGGTTGGCAGGGGACGTACAATGAGCAGTTCTTC. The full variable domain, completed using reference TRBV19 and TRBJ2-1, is DGGITQSPKYLFRKEGQNVTLSCEQNLNHDAMYWYRQDPGQGLRLIYYSQIVNDFQKGDIAEGYSVSREKKESFPLTVTSAQKNPTAFYLCASSIGWQGTYNEQFFGPGTRLTVL.

CDR3 amino acids: CATRAHGDQPQHF. The CDR3 DNA is TGTGCCACCAGGGCTCACGGGGATCAGCCCCAGCATTTT. The chain recombines TRBV12-3 or TRBV12-4 with TRBJ1-5; possibly TRBD1 for D (5 bases). CDR3 length: 13 residues. V was clipped by 10 bases and J by 5 bases, with 15 bases between them.

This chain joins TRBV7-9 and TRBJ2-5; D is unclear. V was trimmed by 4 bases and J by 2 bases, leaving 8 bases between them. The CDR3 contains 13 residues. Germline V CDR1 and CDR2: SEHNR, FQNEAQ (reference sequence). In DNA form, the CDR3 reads TGTGCCAGCAGCTCCGACTGGCAAGAGACCCAGTACTTC. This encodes CASSSDWQETQYF.

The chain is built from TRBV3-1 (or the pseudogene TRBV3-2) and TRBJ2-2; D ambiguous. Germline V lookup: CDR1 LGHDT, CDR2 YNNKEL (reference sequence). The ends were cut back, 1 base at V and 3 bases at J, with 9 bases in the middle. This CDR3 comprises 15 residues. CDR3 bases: TGTGCCAGCAGCCAAGTTGCCGCGGACACCGGGGAGCTGTTTTTT. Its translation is CASSQVAADTGELFF.

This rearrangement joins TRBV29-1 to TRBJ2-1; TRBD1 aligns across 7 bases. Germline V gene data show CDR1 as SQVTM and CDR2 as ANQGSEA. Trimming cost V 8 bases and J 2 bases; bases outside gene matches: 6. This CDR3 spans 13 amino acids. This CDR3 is CSLEGATYNEQFF. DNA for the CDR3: TGCAGCCTCGAGGGGGCTACCTACAATGAGCAGTTCTTC.

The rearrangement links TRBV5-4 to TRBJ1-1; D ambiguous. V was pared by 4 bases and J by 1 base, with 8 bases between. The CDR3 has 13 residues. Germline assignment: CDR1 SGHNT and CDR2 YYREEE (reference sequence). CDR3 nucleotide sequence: TGTGCCAGCAGCGCAGACACGAACACTGAAGCTTTCTTT. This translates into CASSADTNTEAFF.

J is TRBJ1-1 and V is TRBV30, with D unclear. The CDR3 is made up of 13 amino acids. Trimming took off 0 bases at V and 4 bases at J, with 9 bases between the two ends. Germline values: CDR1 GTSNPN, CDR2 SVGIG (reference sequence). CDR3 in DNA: TGTGCCTGGAGTGTCGGTCTAGTCACTGAAGCTTTCTTT. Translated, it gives CAWSVGLVTEAFF.

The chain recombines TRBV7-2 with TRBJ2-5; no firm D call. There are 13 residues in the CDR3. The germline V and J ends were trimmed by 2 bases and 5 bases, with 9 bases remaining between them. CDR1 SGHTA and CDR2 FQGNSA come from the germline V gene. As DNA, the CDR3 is TGTGCCAGCAGCTTAAACCGGTTGGAGACCCAGTACTTC. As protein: CASSLNRLETQYF.

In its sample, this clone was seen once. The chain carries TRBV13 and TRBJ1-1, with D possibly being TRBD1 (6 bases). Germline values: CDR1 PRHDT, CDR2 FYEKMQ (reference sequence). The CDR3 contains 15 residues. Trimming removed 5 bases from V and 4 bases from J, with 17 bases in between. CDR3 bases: TGTGCCAGCAGCCTGCCATTCGGCAGGGGCACTGAAGCTTTCTTT. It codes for CASSLPFGRGTEAFF.

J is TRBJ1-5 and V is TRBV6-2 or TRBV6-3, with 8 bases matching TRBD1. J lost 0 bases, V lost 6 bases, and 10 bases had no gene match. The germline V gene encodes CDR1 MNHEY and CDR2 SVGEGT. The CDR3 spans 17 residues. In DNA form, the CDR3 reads TGTGCCAGCAGCCGGGACAGGAGCCCGGATAGCAATCAGCCCCAGCATTTT. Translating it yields CASSRDRSPDSNQPQHF.